Detailed here is one TCR beta chain. The data were obtained in a study of CD8+ T cells in alopecia areata. At the level of the study: Treated patients took oral tofacitinib at 5 to 10 mg twice daily.

RNA was extracted and reverse transcribed into cDNA as the sequencing template. Here immunoSEQ multiplex PCR was the method, and the copy in TCRdb shows in-frame clones only, minus some. The table records some 130,000 clones, 45% to 60% of them present only once. This TCR was sampled from a human donor with alopecia areata. The specimen was CD4+ T cells sorted from blood, collected at week 0.

The CDR3 sequence: CASSSRGQGVSSREGYTF. CDR3 bases: TGTGCCAGCAGCTCAAGGGGACAGGGGGTTTCCAGTAGGGAGGGCTACACCTTC. The chain is built from TRBV7-2 and TRBJ1-2; 11 bases align to TRBD1. From germline, CDR1 is SGHTA and CDR2 FQGNSA. The CDR3 length is 18 residues. The V gene end was trimmed by 4 bases and the J gene end by 8 bases; junction bases not matched to a gene: 18.